This T cell receptor (beta chain) came from a study of glioma-infiltrating T cells after dendritic cell vaccination (dated by TCRdb to about 2016). The study in broad terms: The cohort included roughly 15 glioblastoma patients drawn from Phase I and II dendritic cell vaccination trials, of whom 9 were newly diagnosed and 6 had recurrent disease. In glioblastoma patients vaccinated with dendritic cells, deep sequencing of TCR beta CDR3 regions served to measure the amount of tumor-infiltrating lymphocytes and to compare repertoires between tumor and blood. The vaccine was prepared from monocyte-derived dendritic cells that were cultured for more than six days with IL-4 and GM-CSF and then pulsed overnight with autologous tumor lysate. Three intradermal dendritic cell vaccine injections were administered to patients at biweekly intervals in the arm below the axilla. Survival after dendritic cell vaccination was correlated with TCR sequencing metrics, including TIL content and tumor-blood repertoire overlap. Between the early 2000s and the early 2010s, the patients were given dendritic cell vaccination pulsed with autologous tumor lysate. General study outcomes and caveats: After dendritic cell vaccination, a higher estimated pretreatment TIL content predicted longer time to progression and longer overall survival. The response model built on TCR overlap across three groups was characterized as speculative, with prospective validation still needed. The cohort was small and heterogeneous, with few patients having full blood and tumor sets and even fewer initial-recurrent tumor pairs. TCR clonality showed no direct relationship with survival, which suggests that a diverse polyclonal response may be important.

TCRB CDR3 regions were amplified from about 2 ug genomic DNA, or all available DNA if less, using the immunoSEQ assay. For multiplex PCR, 60 forward primers for TCR V beta segments and 13 reverse primers for J beta segments were used. Synthetic control templates were spiked into each sample at limiting dilution to estimate reads per starting template. Sequencing produced 87 bp reads on the Illumina HiSeq System. Processing in the source paper ran as follows. To remove PCR and sequencing errors, closely related sequences were merged with a nearest neighbor algorithm. TCR overlap was defined as the percentage of unique tumor TCR beta sequences that were also present in the same patient's peripheral blood. TCRdb holds this immuneACCESS table with in-frame rearrangements only. Some clones are missing; in checked studies, unresolved V genes explain under half, and the rest has no known cause. The D gene and trimming were derived from the DNA, and the V and J assignments and clone size from that table. In all, the sample holds around 90,000 clones, and roughly 83% of those were seen once. Under 7% of the sample comes from the top ten.

CDR1 LGHNT and CDR2 FRNRAP were looked up in the germline V gene. From the cysteine up to the phenylalanine, the CDR3 has a length of 15 residues. The sequence is cut down to CDR3 DNA, 45 bases in frame from base 1. At the junction V is shortened by 1 base and J by 9 bases; bases outside the gene matches: 9. Notes on this clone: Its recognized antigen is unknown. No base quality information exists; no much larger clone differs at one position.

Patients were selected for having adequate residual fresh-frozen tumor tissue and more than two years of available survival data. None of the glioblastoma patients carried an isocitrate dehydrogenase mutation, although molecular status otherwise varied. PBMC collection took place before vaccination, two weeks after the third vaccination, and at tumor progression if progression occurred. The Qiagen DNeasy Blood extraction Kit was used for extraction of genomic DNA. The origin of this receptor is a human donor with glioblastoma. The sample in question was blood, obtained before dendritic cell vaccination. In this chain, TRBV12-5 is recombined with TRBJ2-1, with 7 bases aligning to TRBD1. CDR3 protein: CASGLGTGLTSEQFF. The nucleotide sequence reads as follows: TGTGCTAGTGGTTTGGGGACAGGTCTAACTAGTGAGCAGTTCTTC.